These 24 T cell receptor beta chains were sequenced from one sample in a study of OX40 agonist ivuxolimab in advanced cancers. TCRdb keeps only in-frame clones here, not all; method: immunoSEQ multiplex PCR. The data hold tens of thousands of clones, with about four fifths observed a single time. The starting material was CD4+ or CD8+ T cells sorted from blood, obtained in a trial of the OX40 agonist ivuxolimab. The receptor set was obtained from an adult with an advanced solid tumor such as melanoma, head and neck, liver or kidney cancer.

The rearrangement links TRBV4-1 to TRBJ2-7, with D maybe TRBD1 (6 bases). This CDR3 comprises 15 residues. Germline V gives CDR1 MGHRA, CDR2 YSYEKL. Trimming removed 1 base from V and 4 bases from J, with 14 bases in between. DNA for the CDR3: TGCGCCAGCAGCCAAGCCGAGGACAGACTTTACGAGCAGTACTTC. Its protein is CASSQAEDRLYEQYF.

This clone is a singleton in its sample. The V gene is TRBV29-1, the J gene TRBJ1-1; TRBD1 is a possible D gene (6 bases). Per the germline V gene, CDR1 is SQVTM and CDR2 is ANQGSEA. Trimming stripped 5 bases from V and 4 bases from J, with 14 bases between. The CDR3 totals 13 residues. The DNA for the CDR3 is TGCAGCGTTTCGGCGACAGGAGGCACTGAAGCTTTCTTT. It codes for CSVSATGGTEAFF.

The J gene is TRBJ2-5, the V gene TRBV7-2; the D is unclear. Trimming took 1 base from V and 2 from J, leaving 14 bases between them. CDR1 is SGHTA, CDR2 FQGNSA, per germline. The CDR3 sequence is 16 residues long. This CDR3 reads CASSLDPPDDQETQYF. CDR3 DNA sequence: TGTGCCAGCAGCTTAGACCCCCCCGACGATCAAGAGACCCAGTACTTC.

The CDR3 is CASSLDRGWNEQFF. The CDR3 coding sequence is TGTGCCAGCAGTTTAGACAGGGGGTGGAATGAGCAGTTCTTC. The chain links TRBV27 to TRBJ2-1, with 9 nucleotides matching TRBD1. Trimming removed 2 bases from V and 7 bases from J; junction bases left unmatched: 3. Germline V gene sequence: CDR1 MNHEY, CDR2 SMNVEV (reference sequence). The CDR3 has 14 amino acids.

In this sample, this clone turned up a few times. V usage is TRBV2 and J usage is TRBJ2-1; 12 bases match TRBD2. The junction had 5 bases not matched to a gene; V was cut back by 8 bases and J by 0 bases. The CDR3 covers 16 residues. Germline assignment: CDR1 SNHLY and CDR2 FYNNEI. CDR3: CASGGTSGFSYNEQFF. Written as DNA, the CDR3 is TGTGCCAGCGGGGGGACTAGCGGGTTCTCCTACAATGAGCAGTTCTTC.

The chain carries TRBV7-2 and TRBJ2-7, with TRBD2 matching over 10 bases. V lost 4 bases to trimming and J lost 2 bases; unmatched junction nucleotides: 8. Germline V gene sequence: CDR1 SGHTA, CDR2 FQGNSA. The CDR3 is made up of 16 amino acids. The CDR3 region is CASSSRGSGGAYEQYF. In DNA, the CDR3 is TGTGCCAGCAGCTCGAGGGGGAGCGGGGGGGCCTACGAGCAGTACTTC.

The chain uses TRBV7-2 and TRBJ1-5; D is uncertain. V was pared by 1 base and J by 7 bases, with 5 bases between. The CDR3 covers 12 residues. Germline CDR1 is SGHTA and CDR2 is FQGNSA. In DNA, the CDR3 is TGTGCCAGCAGCTTAGGAAGCCAGCCCCAGCATTTT. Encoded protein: CASSLGSQPQHF.

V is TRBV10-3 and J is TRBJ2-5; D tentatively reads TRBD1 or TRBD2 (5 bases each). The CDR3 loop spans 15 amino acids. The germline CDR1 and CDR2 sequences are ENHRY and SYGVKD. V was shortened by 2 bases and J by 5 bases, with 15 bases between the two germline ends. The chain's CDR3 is CAISEPGRGVETQYF. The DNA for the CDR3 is TGTGCCATCAGTGAGCCGGGACGCGGTGTGGAGACCCAGTACTTC.

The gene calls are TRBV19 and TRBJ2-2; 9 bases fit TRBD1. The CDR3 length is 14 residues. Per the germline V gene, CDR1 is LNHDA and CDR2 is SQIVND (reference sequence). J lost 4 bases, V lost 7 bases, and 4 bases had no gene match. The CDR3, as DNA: TGTGCCAGTAATGGACAGGGGAGCACCGGGGAGCTGTTTTTT. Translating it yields CASNGQGSTGELFF.

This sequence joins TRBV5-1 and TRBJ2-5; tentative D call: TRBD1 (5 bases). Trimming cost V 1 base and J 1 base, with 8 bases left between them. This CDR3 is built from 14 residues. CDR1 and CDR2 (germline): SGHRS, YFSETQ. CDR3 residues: CASSLLRGQETQYF. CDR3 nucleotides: TGCGCCAGCAGCTTGTTAAGGGGCCAAGAGACCCAGTACTTC.

This CDR3 reads CASSRRGDSGNTIYF. Here the CDR3 DNA reads TGCGCCAGCAGCCGTCGGGGCGACTCTGGAAACACCATATATTTT. The rearrangement joins TRBV4-3 to TRBJ1-3; D may be TRBD1 (5 bases). V dropped 4 bases and J dropped 0 bases, with 10 bases sitting between them. This CDR3 is 15 amino acids long. Germline CDR1 and CDR2: LGHNA and YSLEER.

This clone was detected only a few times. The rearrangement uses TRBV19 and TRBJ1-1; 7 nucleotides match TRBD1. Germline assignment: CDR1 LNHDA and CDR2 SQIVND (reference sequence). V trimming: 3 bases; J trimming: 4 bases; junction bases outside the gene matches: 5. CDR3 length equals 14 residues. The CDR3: CASSIEGGLTEAFF. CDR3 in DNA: TGTGCCAGTAGTATCGAAGGGGGCCTCACTGAAGCTTTCTTT.

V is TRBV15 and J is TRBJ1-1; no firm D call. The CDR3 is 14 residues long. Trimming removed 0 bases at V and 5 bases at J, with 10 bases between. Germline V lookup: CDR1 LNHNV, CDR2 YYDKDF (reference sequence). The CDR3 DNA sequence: TGTGCCACCAGCAGAGAGGCCTCGATTACTGAAGCTTTCTTT. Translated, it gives CATSREASITEAFF. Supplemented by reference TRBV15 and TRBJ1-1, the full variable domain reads DAMVIQNPRYQVTQFGKPVTLSCSQTLNHNVMYWYQQKSSQAPKLLFHYYDKDFNNEADTPDNFQSRRPNTSFCFLDIRSPGLGDTAMYLCATSREASITEAFFGQGTRLTVV.

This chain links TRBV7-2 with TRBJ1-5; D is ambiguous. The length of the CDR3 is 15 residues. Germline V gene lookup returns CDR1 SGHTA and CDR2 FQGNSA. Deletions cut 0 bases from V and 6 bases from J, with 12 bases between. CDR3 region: CASSLAPGPSQPQHF. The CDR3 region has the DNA TGTGCCAGCAGCTTAGCCCCCGGGCCCAGTCAGCCCCAGCATTTT. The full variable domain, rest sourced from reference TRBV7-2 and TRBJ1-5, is GAGVSQSPSNKVTEKGKDVELRCDPISGHTALYWYRQSLGQGLEFLIYFQGNSAPDKSGLPSDRFSAERTGGSVSTLTIQRTQQEDSAVYLCASSLAPGPSQPQHFGDGTRLSIL.

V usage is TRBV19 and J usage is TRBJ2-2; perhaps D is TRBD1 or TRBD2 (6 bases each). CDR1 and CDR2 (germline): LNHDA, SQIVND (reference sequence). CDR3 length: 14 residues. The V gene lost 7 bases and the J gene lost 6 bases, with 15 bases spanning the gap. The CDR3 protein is CASIQGRGAGELFF. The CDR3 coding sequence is TGTGCCAGTATCCAGGGGCGCGGGGCCGGGGAGCTGTTTTTT.

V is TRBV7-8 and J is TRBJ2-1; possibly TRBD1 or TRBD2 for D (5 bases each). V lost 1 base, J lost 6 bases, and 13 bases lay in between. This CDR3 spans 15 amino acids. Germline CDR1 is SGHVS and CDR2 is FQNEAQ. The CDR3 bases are TGTGCCAGCAGCTTAGGGCACACTGGGGGCAATGAGCAGTTCTTC. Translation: CASSLGHTGGNEQFF.

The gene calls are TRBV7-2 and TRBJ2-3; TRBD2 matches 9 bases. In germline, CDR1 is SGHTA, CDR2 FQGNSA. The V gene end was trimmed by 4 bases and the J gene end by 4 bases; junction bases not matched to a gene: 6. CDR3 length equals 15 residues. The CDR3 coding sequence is TGTGCCAGCAGCTCCATAGCGGGAGCCCCAGATACGCAGTATTTT. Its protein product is CASSSIAGAPDTQYF. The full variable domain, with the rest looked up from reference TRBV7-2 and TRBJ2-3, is GAGVSQSPSNKVTEKGKDVELRCDPISGHTALYWYRQSLGQGLEFLIYFQGNSAPDKSGLPSDRFSAERTGGSVSTLTIQRTQQEDSAVYLCASSSIAGAPDTQYFGPGTRLTVL.

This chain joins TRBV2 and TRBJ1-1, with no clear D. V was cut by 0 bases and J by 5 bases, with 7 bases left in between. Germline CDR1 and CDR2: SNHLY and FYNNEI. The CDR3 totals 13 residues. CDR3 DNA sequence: TGTGCCAGCAGTGAAGCGATGGGAACTGAAGCTTTCTTT. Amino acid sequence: CASSEAMGTEAFF.

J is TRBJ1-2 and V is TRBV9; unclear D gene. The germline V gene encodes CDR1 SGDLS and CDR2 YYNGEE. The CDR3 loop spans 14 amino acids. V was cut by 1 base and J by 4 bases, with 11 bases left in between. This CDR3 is CASSVSSGAYGYTF. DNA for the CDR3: TGTGCCAGCAGCGTATCTTCAGGTGCCTATGGCTACACCTTC.

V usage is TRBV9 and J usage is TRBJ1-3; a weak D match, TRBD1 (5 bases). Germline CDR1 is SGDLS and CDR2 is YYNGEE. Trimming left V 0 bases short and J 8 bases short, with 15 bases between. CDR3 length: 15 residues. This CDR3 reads CASSVEVAGRHTIYF. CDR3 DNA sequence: TGTGCCAGCAGCGTAGAAGTGGCAGGGCGGCACACCATATATTTT. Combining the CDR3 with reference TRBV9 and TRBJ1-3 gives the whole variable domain DSGVTQTPKHLITATGQRVTLRCSPRSGDLSVYWYQQSLDQGLQFLIQYYNGEERAKGNILERFSAQQFPDLHSELNLSSLELGDSALYFCASSVEVAGRHTIYFGEGSWLTVV.

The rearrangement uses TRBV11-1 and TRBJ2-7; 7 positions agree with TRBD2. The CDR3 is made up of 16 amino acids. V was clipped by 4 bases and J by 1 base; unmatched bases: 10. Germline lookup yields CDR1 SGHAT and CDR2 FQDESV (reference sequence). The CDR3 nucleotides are TGTGCCAGCAGCTCTTCGGGGGTAGCGGGTTCCTACGAGCAGTACTTC. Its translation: CASSSSGVAGSYEQYF.

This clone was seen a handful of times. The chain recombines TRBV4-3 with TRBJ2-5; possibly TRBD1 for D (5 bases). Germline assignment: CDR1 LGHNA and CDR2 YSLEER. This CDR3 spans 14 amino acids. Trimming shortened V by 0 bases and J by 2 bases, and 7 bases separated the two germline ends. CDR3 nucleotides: TGCGCCAGCAGCCAAGATAGGACACAAGAGACCCAGTACTTC. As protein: CASSQDRTQETQYF.

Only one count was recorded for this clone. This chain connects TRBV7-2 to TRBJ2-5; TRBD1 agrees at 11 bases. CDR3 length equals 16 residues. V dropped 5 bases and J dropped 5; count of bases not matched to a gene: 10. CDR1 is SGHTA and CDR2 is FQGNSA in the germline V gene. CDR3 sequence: CASSRAGTGGRETQYF. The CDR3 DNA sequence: TGTGCCAGCAGCCGAGCTGGGACAGGGGGTCGGGAGACCCAGTACTTC. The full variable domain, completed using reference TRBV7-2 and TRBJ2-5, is GAGVSQSPSNKVTEKGKDVELRCDPISGHTALYWYRQSLGQGLEFLIYFQGNSAPDKSGLPSDRFSAERTGGSVSTLTIQRTQQEDSAVYLCASSRAGTGGRETQYFGPGTRLLVL.

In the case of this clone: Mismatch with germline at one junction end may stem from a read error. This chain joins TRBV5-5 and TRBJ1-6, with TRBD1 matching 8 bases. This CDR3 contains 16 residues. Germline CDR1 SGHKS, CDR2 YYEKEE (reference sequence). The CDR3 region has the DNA TGCGCCAGCAGCCAAGAATGGCAGGGGGCCGGGTCACCCCTCCACTTT. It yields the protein CASSQEWQGAGSPLHF.